The present T cell receptor beta chain was sequenced within a study of blood T cells in healthy people across ages. Per-sample PBMC isolation yielded at least 6.5 million cells. Using a J-beta primer mix together with a sample-barcoded 5' primer, a second PCR was run for roughly 6 to 12 cycles. Via MiXCR, TCRdb re-called the 5' RACE reads, giving one row per CDR3 protein. The sample records hundreds of thousands of distinct CDR3 sequences, around a fifth being singletons. Germline CDR1 reads MNHEY; CDR2 reads SVGAGI. The CDR3 consists of 12 residues. Trimming left V 6 bases short and J 5 bases short, with 11 bases between.

Sequencing was done on a sample of blood. The sequence came from a man in his 70s in good health. V is TRBV6-5 and J is TRBJ2-7; no reliable D call. The CDR3 nucleotides are TGTGCCAGCAGCTCTAACTACCACGAGCAGTACTTC. Encoded protein: CASSSNYHEQYF.